A single sample gave rise to the 19 T cell receptor beta chains below, sequenced in a study of T cell changes during pregnancy in multiple sclerosis. The assay was immunoSEQ multiplex PCR, and TCRdb's table has in-frame clones only and misses some. The data contain about 51,000 clones, around 93% of them seen just once; the ten biggest clones take up around 2%. This material consisted of peripheral blood, taken in the second trimester of pregnancy. The receptors originated from a female donor with multiple sclerosis, enrolled in a pregnancy study.

This clone was observed once. The J gene is TRBJ1-1, the V gene TRBV19; 8 nucleotides agree with TRBD1. CDR3 size: 14 residues. Germline V CDR1 and CDR2: LNHDA, SQIVND (reference sequence). Trimming took 6 bases from V and 2 from J; bases not matched to a gene: 5. This CDR3 reads CASRGQAINTEAFF. For the CDR3, the DNA is TGTGCCAGTAGGGGACAGGCCATCAACACTGAAGCTTTCTTT.

This clone was seen just once. The V gene is TRBV13, the J gene TRBJ2-7; D is undetermined. Germline-derived CDR1 and CDR2 are PRHDT and FYEKMQ (reference sequence). V lost 5 bases, J lost 6 bases, and 11 bases lay in between. The CDR3 is 12 residues long. CDR3 region: CASSDASGEQYF. CDR3 nucleotides: TGTGCCAGCAGCGACGCTAGTGGCGAGCAGTACTTC.

The rearrangement links TRBV30 to TRBJ2-7; D might be TRBD1 (7 bases). The CDR3 loop spans 14 amino acids. In germline, CDR1 is GTSNPN, CDR2 SVGIG (reference sequence). V gave up 7 bases and J gave up 1 base, with 17 bases separating them. CDR3 region: CALIRDSGSYEQYF. The CDR3 nucleotides are TGTGCCTTAATTCGGGACAGCGGGTCCTACGAGCAGTACTTC.

The gene calls are TRBV7-9 and TRBJ2-2, with D perhaps matching TRBD1 (6 bases). Germline loops: CDR1 SEHNR, CDR2 FQNEAQ (reference sequence). This CDR3 contains 15 residues. The ends were cut back, 4 bases at V and 0 bases at J, with 9 bases in the middle. CDR3 sequence reads: CASSYTGSNTGELFF. Here the CDR3 DNA reads TGTGCCAGCAGCTATACAGGGTCGAACACCGGGGAGCTGTTTTTT.

This clone was detected only once. The CDR3 nucleotides are TGTGCCAGCAATACAGGGTTAGGCAATCAGCCCCAGCATTTT. Residues: CASNTGLGNQPQHF. The J gene is TRBJ1-5, the V gene TRBV6-1; weak D call: TRBD1 (6 bases). Trimming pared 7 bases from V and 2 bases from J, leaving 12 bases between. This CDR3 comprises 14 residues. Germline CDR1 is MNHNS and CDR2 is SASEGT.

This clone appeared a few times. The CDR3 here is CASRGTASNYGYTF. The CDR3, as DNA: TGTGCCAGCAGGGGGACAGCGTCTAACTATGGCTACACCTTC. The rearrangement uses TRBV2 and TRBJ1-2, with TRBD1 identical over 7 bases. The CDR3 is 14 residues long. CDR1 and CDR2 (germline): SNHLY, FYNNEI. Trimming took 6 bases from V and 0 from J; bases not matched to a gene: 4.

The V and J genes are TRBV7-9 and TRBJ2-3; TRBD2 matches 12 bases. Unmatched junction bases numbered 11, after V lost 2 bases and J lost 2 bases. From germline, CDR1 is SEHNR and CDR2 FQNEAQ (reference sequence). The CDR3 consists of 19 residues. The CDR3 reads CASSLPRGSSGRDTDTQYF. DNA of the CDR3: TGTGCCAGCAGCTTACCTCGGGGTTCTAGCGGGAGGGACACAGATACGCAGTATTTT.

Here the CDR3 reads CASSPSSSSYEQYF. The CDR3 DNA reads TGTGCCAGCTCACCATCGTCCAGTTCCTACGAGCAGTACTTC. This chain uses TRBV18 with TRBJ2-7; D gene unclear. Germline V gives CDR1 KGHSH, CDR2 LQKENI. V was shortened by 2 bases and J by 1 base, with 9 bases between the two germline ends. CDR3 size: 14 residues.

The J gene is TRBJ2-2, the V gene TRBV5-1, with D unresolved. This CDR3 has 18 amino acids. Deletions cut 4 bases from V and 3 bases from J, with 22 bases between. CDR1 is SGHRS and CDR2 is YFSETQ in the germline V gene. CDR3 sequence reads: CASSETPPSPLDTGELFF. CDR3 DNA: TGCGCCAGCAGCGAGACTCCTCCGTCCCCCTTAGACACCGGGGAGCTGTTTTTT.

V is TRBV18 and J is TRBJ2-7; 7 bases are a match to TRBD2. This CDR3 is built from 15 residues. With 0 bases clipped from V and 5 bases from J, the junction kept 7 bases outside the gene matches. Looked up from germline, CDR1 is KGHSH and CDR2 is LQKENI. The CDR3 sequence is CASSPPSGAGDEQYF. Written as DNA, the CDR3 is TGTGCCAGCTCACCACCGAGCGGGGCTGGAGACGAGCAGTACTTC.

The chain carries TRBV28 and TRBJ1-1; tentative D call: TRBD1 (5 bases). The germline V and J ends were trimmed by 6 bases and 13 bases, with 15 bases remaining between them. CDR3 length: 11 amino acids. Germline CDR1 is MDHEN and CDR2 is SYDVKM. CDR3 nucleotides: TGTGCCAGCAGCCGGCGGACAAATGGTTTCTTT. Amino acids: CASSRRTNGFF.

The chain combines TRBV28 with TRBJ2-7; 7 bases line up with TRBD2. The V and J ends lost 7 bases and 3 bases, in that order; junction bases with no gene match: 9. Germline CDR1 and CDR2: MDHEN and SYDVKM. The CDR3 runs to 14 residues. CDR3 amino acids: CASTPGGENYEQYF. In nucleotides, the CDR3 is TGTGCCAGCACCCCTGGGGGGGAGAACTACGAGCAGTACTTC.

This clone is a singleton in its sample. This CDR3 is CASSLGGLAGAWGNEQFF. The DNA of the CDR3 is TGTGCCAGCAGCTTGGGTGGACTAGCGGGAGCCTGGGGTAATGAGCAGTTCTTC. The V call is TRBV5-4, the J call TRBJ2-1; 13 nucleotides match TRBD2. The germline V gene encodes CDR1 SGHNT and CDR2 YYREEE (reference sequence). With V trimmed by 0 bases and J by 7 bases, 10 bases remained unmatched. The CDR3 spans 18 residues.

The chain is built from TRBV4-2 and TRBJ1-1, with D perhaps TRBD1 (6 bases). This CDR3 has 14 residues. Germline V gene sequence: CDR1 LGHNA, CDR2 YNFKEQ. V was clipped by 4 bases and J by 7 bases, with 16 bases between them. The CDR3 DNA is TGTGCCAGCAGCCCTGCGGGCAGGGGCGTTGAAGCTTTCTTT. Protein product: CASSPAGRGVEAFF.

V and J are TRBV28 and TRBJ2-5; 10 bases are a match to TRBD1. The CDR3 loop spans 14 amino acids. Germline lookup yields CDR1 MDHEN and CDR2 SYDVKM. V was clipped by 6 bases and J by 4 bases; unmatched bases: 5. The CDR3 DNA reads TGTGCCAGCAGGTCCGGGACAGGGGCAGAGACCCAGTACTTC. Its protein is CASRSGTGAETQYF.

The gene calls are TRBV9 and TRBJ2-7; 7 bases are shared with TRBD1. The CDR3 sequence is 14 residues long. Unmatched junction bases numbered 6, after V lost 3 bases and J lost 3 bases. The germline V gene encodes CDR1 SGDLS and CDR2 YYNGEE. The CDR3 nucleotides are TGTGCCAGCAGCGCGGACAGGAAGGGCTACGAGCAGTACTTC. Protein sequence: CASSADRKGYEQYF. The full variable domain, with the rest looked up from reference TRBV9 and TRBJ2-7, is DSGVTQTPKHLITATGQRVTLRCSPRSGDLSVYWYQQSLDQGLQFLIQYYNGEERAKGNILERFSAQQFPDLHSELNLSSLELGDSALYFCASSADRKGYEQYFGPGTRLTVT.

The gene calls are TRBV6-5 and TRBJ2-7; 7 bases align to TRBD2. Trimming took 1 base from V and 5 from J; bases not matched to a gene: 8. This CDR3 comprises 15 residues. Germline loops: CDR1 MNHEY, CDR2 SVGAGI. This CDR3 is CASSYFGTTTNEQYF. CDR3 coding DNA: TGTGCCAGCAGTTACTTCGGGACTACAACTAACGAGCAGTACTTC.

J is TRBJ1-3 and V is TRBV28; D remains ambiguous. CDR1 and CDR2 (germline): MDHEN, SYDVKM. The CDR3 spans 13 residues. With 7 bases removed from V and 0 bases from J, the gap between germline ends came to 7 bases. This chain's CDR3 is CASISSSGNTIYF. As DNA, the CDR3 is TGTGCCAGCATCTCGAGCTCTGGAAACACCATATATTTT.

This sequence joins TRBV7-9 and TRBJ1-3, with D possibly matching TRBD1 (6 bases). Trimming took 5 bases from V and 4 from J, leaving 18 bases between them. This CDR3 region has 16 residues. Germline V gives CDR1 SEHNR, CDR2 FQNEAQ (reference sequence). The CDR3 is CASSASGGQKGNTIYF. CDR3 DNA: TGTGCCAGCAGCGCAAGCGGGGGGCAAAAGGGAAACACCATATATTTT.